Listed here are 12 T cell receptor beta chains from one sample, sequenced in a study of CD8 T cells in ankylosing spondylitis. Each CDR3 protein is one row after TCRdb ran MiXCR on the 5' RACE reads. The sample lists under 200,000 distinct CDR3 sequences, around a tenth occurring once. Sequencing was done on a sample of blood, either unsorted or a sorted T cell fraction (not recorded which). The receptors here all came from a male donor with ankylosing spondylitis or in good health (not recorded which).

This clonotype was observed at least ten times. The chain couples TRBV11-2 to TRBJ1-1, with 9 bases fitting TRBD1. J was trimmed by 11 bases and V by 5 bases; bases with no gene match: 9. This CDR3 is built from 13 residues. Germline V lookup: CDR1 SGHAT, CDR2 FQNNGV. The chain's CDR3 is CASSPGQGLAAFF. The DNA for the CDR3 is TGTGCCAGCAGCCCGGGACAGGGTTTGGCGGCTTTCTTT. Based on the CDR3 plus reference TRBV11-2 and TRBJ1-1, the full variable domain is EAGVAQSPRYKIIEKRQSVAFWCNPISGHATLYWYQQILGQGPKLLIQFQNNGVVDDSQLPKDRFSAERLKGVDSTLKIQPAKLEDSAVYLCASSPGQGLAAFFGQGTRLTVV.

The sample holds a few counts of this clonotype. The V and J genes are TRBV11-2 and TRBJ2-1, with D possibly TRBD2 on 5 matching bases. The germline V gene encodes CDR1 SGHAT and CDR2 FQNNGV. V was trimmed by 0 bases and J by 9 bases, leaving 12 bases between them. The CDR3 is 14 residues long. The CDR3 sequence is CASSLDLRDIEQFF. The CDR3 nucleotides read TGTGCCAGCAGCTTAGATTTGAGGGATATTGAGCAGTTCTTC.

The sample holds many counts of this clonotype. The V gene is TRBV6-6, the J gene TRBJ1-4; tentative D call: TRBD1 (5 bases). This CDR3 spans 12 amino acids. V gave up 6 bases and J gave up 4 bases, with 6 bases separating them. Germline loops: CDR1 MNHNY, CDR2 SVGAGI (reference sequence). CDR3: CASSDSNEKLFF. The CDR3 region has the DNA TGTGCCAGCAGCGACAGTAATGAAAAACTGTTTTTT.

This clonotype was found many times. V and J are TRBV10-3 and TRBJ1-3; D not certain. The germline V and J ends were trimmed by 0 bases and 13 bases, with 10 bases remaining between them. Germline values: CDR1 ENHRY, CDR2 SYGVKD. The CDR3 consists of 12 residues. As DNA, the CDR3 is TGTGCCATCAGTGAGTCGGGGTTCTGGATATATTTT. It translates to CAISESGFWIYF.

The J gene is TRBJ2-3, the V gene TRBV20-1; 9 bases align to TRBD1. V was clipped by 0 bases and J by 5 bases; unmatched bases: 6. The CDR3 has 15 residues. From germline, CDR1 is DFQATT and CDR2 SNEGSKA (reference sequence). In DNA form, the CDR3 reads TGCAGTGCTAGAGATCCACAGGGGGCGCAAGATACGCAGTATTTT. Translated, it gives CSARDPQGAQDTQYF.

The rearrangement uses TRBV18 and TRBJ2-1; D is perhaps TRBD1 (6 bases). Germline assignment: CDR1 KGHSH and CDR2 LQKENI. The V end was cut by 2 bases, the J end by 0 bases, with 14 bases between. The CDR3 sequence is 17 residues long. The CDR3 loop is CASSPFSRGSSYNEQFF. For the CDR3, the DNA is TGTGCCAGCTCACCATTTTCCAGGGGTTCCTCCTACAATGAGCAGTTCTTC.

There are a few counts of this clonotype. This chain links TRBV20-1 with TRBJ2-7; the D gene is possibly TRBD1 (5 bases). The V end was cut by 5 bases, the J end by 2 bases, with 25 bases between. The germline V gene has CDR1 DFQATT and CDR2 SNEGSKA (reference sequence). The CDR3 is made up of 17 amino acids. CDR3 bases: TGCAGTGCTTCAACACCCATACAGGTCTCTAATCCCTACGAGCAGTACTTC. This codes for CSASTPIQVSNPYEQYF.

This rearrangement joins TRBV4-2 to TRBJ2-1; D gene uncertain. The CDR3 sequence is 13 residues long. Germline CDR1 reads LGHNA; CDR2 reads YNFKEQ. V was trimmed by 8 bases and J by 3 bases, leaving 11 bases between them. CDR3: CASGLGIYNEQFF. CDR3 nucleotide sequence: TGTGCCAGCGGCCTTGGGATCTACAATGAGCAGTTCTTC.

The chain's CDR3 is CASSLEVSGRADTQYF. The DNA for the CDR3 is TGTGCCAGCAGCTTAGAGGTTAGCGGGAGAGCAGATACGCAGTATTTT. The chain employs TRBV7-6 and TRBJ2-3, with 9 bases that match TRBD2. The V and J ends lost 1 base and 4 bases, in that order; junction bases with no gene match: 6. This CDR3 contains 16 residues. Looked up from germline, CDR1 is SGHVS and CDR2 is FNYEAQ. Filled out from reference TRBV7-6 and TRBJ2-3, the complete variable domain reads GAGVSQSPRYKVTKRGQDVALRCDPISGHVSLYWYRQALGQGPEFLTYFNYEAQQDKSGLPNDRFSAERPEGSISTLTIQRTEQRDSAMYRCASSLEVSGRADTQYFGPGTRLTVL.

This chain uses TRBV4-1 with TRBJ2-7, with a possible D match to TRBD2 (6 bases). V was cut by 0 bases and J by 2 bases, with 14 bases left in between. Germline V gives CDR1 MGHRA, CDR2 YSYEKL. This CDR3 is built from 16 residues. Here the CDR3 reads CASSQDGPGLPYEQYF. The CDR3 region has the DNA TGCGCCAGCAGCCAAGATGGTCCGGGACTCCCCTACGAGCAGTACTTC.

This clonotype appeared many times. The chain couples TRBV20-1 to TRBJ2-1; either TRBD1 or TRBD2 may supply D (9 bases each). The V gene's germline CDR1 is DFQATT and CDR2 SNEGSKA (reference sequence). V was shortened by 3 bases and J by 7 bases, with 34 bases between the two germline ends. There are 20 residues in the CDR3. Written as DNA, the CDR3 is TGCAGTGCTAGGAACCTCCGGGACAGGGTTTGGCGGGGGGGCTTAAATGAGCAGTTCTTC. Its translation: CSARNLRDRVWRGGLNEQFF.

This clonotype was observed many times. The J gene is TRBJ2-1, the V gene TRBV6-6; the D is unclear. The CDR3 has 13 residues. The germline CDR1 and CDR2 sequences are MNHNY and SVGAGI (reference sequence). Trimming took off 7 bases at V and 6 bases at J, with 13 bases between the two ends. CDR3 sequence (DNA): TGTGCCAGCACCATCAACCCACCCAATGAGCAGTTCTTC. This gives the protein CASTINPPNEQFF.